The present entry profiles one T cell receptor (beta chain) with its context. These data belong to a study of blood T cell repertoires in COVID-19. Assay: immunoSEQ multiplex PCR; the TCRdb copy retains only in-frame clones and omits some. The repertoire holds 390,000 or so clones, 87% seen once, with about 10% in the top ten. Trimming took 4 bases from V and 4 from J; bases not matched to a gene: 6. The CDR3 sequence is 15 residues long. The germline V gene has CDR1 SGHTA and CDR2 FQGNSA. The sequenced sample consisted of PBMCs or T cells enriched from blood (not recorded which). The chain employs TRBV7-2 and TRBJ2-1; the match to TRBD2 covers 8 bases. The clonotype was recovered from a woman between 50 and 59 years old who had recovered from COVID-19. CDR3 sequence reads: CASSSAGGVYNEQFF. The CDR3 DNA reads as TGTGCCAGCAGCTCCGCGGGGGGCGTGTACAATGAGCAGTTCTTC.